This entry lists 2 T cell receptor beta chains sequenced from one sample in a study of T cells in Graves' hyperthyroidism and ophthalmopathy. Template material for amplifying TCR beta CDR3 regions consisted of RNA transcripts. Primed by the HTBI set, a first-round RT-PCR was run on the TCR CDR3. TCRdb re-called the multiplex PCR reads with MiXCR, one entry per CDR3 protein. The sample lists 550,000 to 650,000 distinct CDR3 sequences; 14% were seen once. The sample was blood. The receptors were gathered from a woman aged 35 to 49 with Graves' hyperthyroidism.

This clonotype was seen many times. V gene TRBV11-3 combines with J gene TRBJ2-1; 7 bases match TRBD1. Germline V gives CDR1 SGHNT, CDR2 YENEEA. V lost 3 bases, J lost 8 bases, and 4 bases stayed unmatched. The length of the CDR3 is 13 residues. CDR3 loop: CASSFRGSDEQFF. The CDR3 DNA reads as TGTGCCAGCAGCTTCAGGGGGTCCGATGAGCAGTTCTTC.

This clonotype appeared many times. This chain uses TRBV30 with TRBJ1-1, with a possible D match to TRBD1 (5 bases). V was pared by 7 bases and J by 1 base, with 19 bases between. The length of the CDR3 is 15 residues. Germline loops: CDR1 GTSNPN, CDR2 SVGIG (reference sequence). The CDR3 DNA reads TGTGCCTCTTCAGGGAATTGGGGAACGAACACTGAAGCTTTCTTT. Its translation: CASSGNWGTNTEAFF.